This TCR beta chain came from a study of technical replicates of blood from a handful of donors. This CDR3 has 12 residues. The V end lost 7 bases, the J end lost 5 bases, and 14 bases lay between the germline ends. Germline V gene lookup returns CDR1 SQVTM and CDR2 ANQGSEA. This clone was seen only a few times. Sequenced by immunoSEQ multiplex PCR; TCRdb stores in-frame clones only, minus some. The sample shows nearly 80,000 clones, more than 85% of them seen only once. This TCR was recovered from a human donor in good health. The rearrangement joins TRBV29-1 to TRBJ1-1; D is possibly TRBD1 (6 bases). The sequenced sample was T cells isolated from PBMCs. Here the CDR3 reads CSATGIGTEAFF. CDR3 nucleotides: TGCAGCGCCACAGGGATCGGGACTGAAGCTTTCTTT. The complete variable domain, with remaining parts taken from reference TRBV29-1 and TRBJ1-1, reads SAVISQKPSRDICQRGTSLTIQCQVDSQVTMMFWYRQQPGQSLTLIATANQGSEATYESGFVIDKFPISRPNLTFSTLTVSNMSPEDSSIYLCSATGIGTEAFFGQGTRLTVV.